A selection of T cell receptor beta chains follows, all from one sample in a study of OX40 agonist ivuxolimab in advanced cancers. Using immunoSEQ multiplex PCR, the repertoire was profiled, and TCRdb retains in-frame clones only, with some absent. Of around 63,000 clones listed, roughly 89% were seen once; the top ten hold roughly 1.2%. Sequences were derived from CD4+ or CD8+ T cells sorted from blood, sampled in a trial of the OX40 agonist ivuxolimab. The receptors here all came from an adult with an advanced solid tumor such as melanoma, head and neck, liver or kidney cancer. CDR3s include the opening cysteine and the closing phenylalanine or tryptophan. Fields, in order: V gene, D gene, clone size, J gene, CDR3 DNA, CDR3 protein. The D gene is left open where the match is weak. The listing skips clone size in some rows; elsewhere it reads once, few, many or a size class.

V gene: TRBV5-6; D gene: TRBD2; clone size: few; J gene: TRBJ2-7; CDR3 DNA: TGTGCCAGCAGCTTGGGACTAGCGGGAGGGAACAGGGCCTCCTACGAGCAGTACTTC; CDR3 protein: CASSLGLAGGNRASYEQYF
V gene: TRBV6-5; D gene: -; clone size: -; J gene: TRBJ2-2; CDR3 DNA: TGTGCCAGCAGTTACTCGAGCAGGGGAGACACCGGGGAGCTGTTTTTT; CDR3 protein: CASSYSSRGDTGELFF
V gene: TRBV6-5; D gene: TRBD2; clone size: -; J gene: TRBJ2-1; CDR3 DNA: TGTGCCAGCAGTCAACTAGCGGTAACCTACAATGAGCAGTTCTTC; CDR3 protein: CASSQLAVTYNEQFF
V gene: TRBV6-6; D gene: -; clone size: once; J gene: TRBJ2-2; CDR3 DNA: TGTGCCAGCAGCTCTGGGCGGACAGACACCGGGGAGCTGTTTTTT; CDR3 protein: CASSSGRTDTGELFF
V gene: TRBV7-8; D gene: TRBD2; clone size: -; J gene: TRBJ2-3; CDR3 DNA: TGTGCCAGCAGCCTAGCGGGACGCACAGATACGCAGTATTTT; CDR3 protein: CASSLAGRTDTQYF
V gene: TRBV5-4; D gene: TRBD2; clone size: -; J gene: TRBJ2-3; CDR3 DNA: TGTGCCAGCAGCCGACTAGCGGTGGCGGATACGCAGTATTTT; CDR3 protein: CASSRLAVADTQYF
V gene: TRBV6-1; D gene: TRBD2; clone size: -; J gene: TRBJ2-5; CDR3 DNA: TGTGCCAGCAGTGTAGCGGGCACAAATAGCCAAGAGACCCAGTACTTC; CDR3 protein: CASSVAGTNSQETQYF
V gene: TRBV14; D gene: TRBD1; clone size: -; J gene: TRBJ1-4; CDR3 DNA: TGTGCCAGCAGCCGAAGTGGAGAGGGGGCACTAGGAGAAAAACTGTTTTTT; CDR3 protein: CASSRSGEGALGEKLFF
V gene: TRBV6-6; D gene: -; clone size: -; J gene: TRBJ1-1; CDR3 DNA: TGTGCCAGCAGTTACTTTAGGGAGACTGAAGCTTTCTTT; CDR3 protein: CASSYFRETEAFF
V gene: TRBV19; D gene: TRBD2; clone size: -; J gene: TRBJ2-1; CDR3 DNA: TGTGCCAGTAAGACTAGCGGTGGCTCCTACAATGAGCAGTTCTTC; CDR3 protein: CASKTSGGSYNEQFF
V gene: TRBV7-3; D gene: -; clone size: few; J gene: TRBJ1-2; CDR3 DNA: TGTGCCAGCAGCTCAGTATACAGGGACTACTATGGCTACACCTTC; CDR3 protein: CASSSVYRDYYGYTF
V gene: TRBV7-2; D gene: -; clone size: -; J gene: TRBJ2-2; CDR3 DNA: TGTGCCAGCAGCTTCCCTTGGGCCGCCGGGGAGCTGTTTTTT; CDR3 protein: CASSFPWAAGELFF
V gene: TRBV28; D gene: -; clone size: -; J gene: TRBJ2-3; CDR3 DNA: TGTGCCAGCAGTTTAATAGGTACGCAGTATTTT; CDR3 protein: CASSLIGTQYF
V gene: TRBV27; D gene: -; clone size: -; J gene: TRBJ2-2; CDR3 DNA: TGTGCCAGCGCCATTACTCTTCCCGGGGAGCTGTTTTTT; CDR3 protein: CASAITLPGELFF
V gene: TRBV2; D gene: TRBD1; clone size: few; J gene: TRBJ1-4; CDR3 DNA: TGTGCCAGCAGACCACAGGGGGATGAAAAACTGTTTTTT; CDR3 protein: CASRPQGDEKLFF
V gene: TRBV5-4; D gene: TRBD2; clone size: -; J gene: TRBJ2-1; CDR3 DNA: TGTGCCAGCAGCTTGGATCTAGCGGGACCCTACAATGAGCAGTTCTTC; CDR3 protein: CASSLDLAGPYNEQFF
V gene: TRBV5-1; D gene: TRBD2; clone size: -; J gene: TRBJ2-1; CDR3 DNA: TGCGCCAGCAGCGGTGTAGCGGGAGGGGGCAATGAGCAGTTCTTC; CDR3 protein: CASSGVAGGGNEQFF
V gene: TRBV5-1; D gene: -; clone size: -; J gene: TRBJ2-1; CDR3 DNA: TGCGCCAGCAGCTTGGGTTCCAGCGCTCAGTCCAATGAGCAGTTCTTC; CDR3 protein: CASSLGSSAQSNEQFF
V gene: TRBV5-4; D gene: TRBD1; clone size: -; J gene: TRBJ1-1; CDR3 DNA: TGTGCCAGCAGCTCCGGACAGGGAGACACTGAAGCTTTCTTT; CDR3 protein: CASSSGQGDTEAFF
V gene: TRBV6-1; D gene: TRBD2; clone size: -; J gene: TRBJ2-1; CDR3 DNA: TGTGCCAGCAGTGATACAGGGACTAGCGGGAGGGCCACGGATGAGCAGTTCTTC; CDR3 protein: CASSDTGTSGRATDEQFF
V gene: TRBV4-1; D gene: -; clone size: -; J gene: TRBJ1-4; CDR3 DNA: TGCGCCAGCAGCCAAGAAGGCCAAGTTACGATCGGAACTAATGAAAAACTGTTTTTT; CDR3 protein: CASSQEGQVTIGTNEKLFF
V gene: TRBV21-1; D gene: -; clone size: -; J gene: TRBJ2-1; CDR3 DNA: TGTGCCAGCAGCCAAATGCGCACTAGCAATGAGCAGTTCTTC; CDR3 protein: CASSQMRTSNEQFF
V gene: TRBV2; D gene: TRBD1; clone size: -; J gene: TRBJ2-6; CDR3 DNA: TGTGCCAGCAGTGGGGACAGGTCTGGGGCCAACGTCCTGACTTTC; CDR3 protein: CASSGDRSGANVLTF
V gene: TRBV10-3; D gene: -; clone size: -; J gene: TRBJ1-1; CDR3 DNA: TGTGCCATCAGTGAGTCCTGGTCGTCGACTGAAGCTTTCTTT; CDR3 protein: CAISESWSSTEAFF
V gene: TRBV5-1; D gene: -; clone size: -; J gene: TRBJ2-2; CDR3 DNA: TGCGCCAGCGAATCTGGAAGGGATTTGGCCACCGGGGAGCTGTTTTTT; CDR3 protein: CASESGRDLATGELFF
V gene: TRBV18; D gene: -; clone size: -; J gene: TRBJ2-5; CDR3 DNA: TGTGCCAGCTCACCAAGGAGAGGGCAGATACAAGAGACCCAGTACTTC; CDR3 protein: CASSPRRGQIQETQYF
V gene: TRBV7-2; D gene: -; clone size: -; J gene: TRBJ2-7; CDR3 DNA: TGTGCCAGCAGCTACAGGACCGGCCACGAGCAGTACTTC; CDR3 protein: CASSYRTGHEQYF
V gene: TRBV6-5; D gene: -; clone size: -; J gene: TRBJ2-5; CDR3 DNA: TGTGCCACTTCGGGGAGAAGCCAAGAGACCCAGTACTTC; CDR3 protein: CATSGRSQETQYF
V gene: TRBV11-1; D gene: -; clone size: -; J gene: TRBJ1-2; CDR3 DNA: TGTGCCAGCAGGCAATTGGACGGCTATGGCTACACCTTC; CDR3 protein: CASRQLDGYGYTF
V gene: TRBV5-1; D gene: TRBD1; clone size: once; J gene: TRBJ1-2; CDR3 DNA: TGCGCCAGCAGCTTGGTAGGGGGACAGGGCTACTACACCTTC; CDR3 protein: CASSLVGGQGYYTF
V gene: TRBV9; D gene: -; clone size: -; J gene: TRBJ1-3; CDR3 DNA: TGTGCCAGCAGCGTAGAAGGAGCCTCTGGAAACACCATATATTTT; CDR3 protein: CASSVEGASGNTIYF
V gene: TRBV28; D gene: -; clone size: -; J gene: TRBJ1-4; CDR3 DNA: TGTGCCACCACCCCGGGATTCGACCCTGAAAAACTGTTTTTT; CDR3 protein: CATTPGFDPEKLFF
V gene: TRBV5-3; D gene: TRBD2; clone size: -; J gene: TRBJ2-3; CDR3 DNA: TGTGCCAGAAGCCCGGGGTGGGAGGGGCCAGATACGCAGTATTTT; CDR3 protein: CARSPGWEGPDTQYF
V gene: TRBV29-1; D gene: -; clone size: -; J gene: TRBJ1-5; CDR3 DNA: TGCAGCGCCGCTGCAGGGGAAGGTCAGCCCCAGCATTTT; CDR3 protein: CSAAAGEGQPQHF
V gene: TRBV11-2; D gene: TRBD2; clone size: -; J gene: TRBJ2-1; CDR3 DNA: TGTGCCAGCAGCACCCTCTCCGGGAGGACGTATGAGCAGTTCTTC; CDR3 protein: CASSTLSGRTYEQFF
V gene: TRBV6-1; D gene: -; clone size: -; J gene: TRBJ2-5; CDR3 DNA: TGTGCCAGCAGTGATCAGGGAACCGGGGAAGAGACCCAGTACTTC; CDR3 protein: CASSDQGTGEETQYF
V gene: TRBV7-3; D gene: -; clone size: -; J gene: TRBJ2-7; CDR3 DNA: TGTGCCAGCAGCTTAATGGGCGGCCCCAACGAGCAGTACTTC; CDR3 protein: CASSLMGGPNEQYF
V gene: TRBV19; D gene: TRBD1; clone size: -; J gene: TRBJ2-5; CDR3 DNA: TGTGCCAGTAGTACAACCGGGACAGGGGTTGGAGAGACCCAGTACTTC; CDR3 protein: CASSTTGTGVGETQYF
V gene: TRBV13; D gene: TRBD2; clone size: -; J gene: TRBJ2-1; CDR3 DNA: TGTGCCAGCAGCTTAAGGACTAGCGGGGCAGGGGAGCAGTTCTTC; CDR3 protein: CASSLRTSGAGEQFF
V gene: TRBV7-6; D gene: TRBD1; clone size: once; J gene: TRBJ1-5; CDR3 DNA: TGTGCCAGCAGCGCCCAGGGGGTGGGGACCAATCAGCCCCAGCATTTT; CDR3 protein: CASSAQGVGTNQPQHF
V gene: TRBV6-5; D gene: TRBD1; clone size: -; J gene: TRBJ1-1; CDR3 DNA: TGTGCCAGCAGATTGACAGGGGCAAACACTGAAGCTTTCTTT; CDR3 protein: CASRLTGANTEAFF
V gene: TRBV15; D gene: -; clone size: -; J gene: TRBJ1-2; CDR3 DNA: TGTGCCACCAGCAGAGATGGGACGGGTTGGTATGGCTACACCTTC; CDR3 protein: CATSRDGTGWYGYTF
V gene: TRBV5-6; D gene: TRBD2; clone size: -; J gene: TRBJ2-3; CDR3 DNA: TGTGCCAGCAGTTATAGCGGGAGCTCAGATACGCAGTATTTT; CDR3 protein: CASSYSGSSDTQYF
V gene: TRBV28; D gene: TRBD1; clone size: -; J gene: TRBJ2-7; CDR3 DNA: TGTGCCATTTCGTCCGGGACAGGGGTCTACGAGCAGTACTTC; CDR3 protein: CAISSGTGVYEQYF
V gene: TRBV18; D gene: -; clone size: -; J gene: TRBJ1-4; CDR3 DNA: TGTGCCAGCTCACCACCCGGAGAGAGGAACGAAAAACTGTTTTTT; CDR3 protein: CASSPPGERNEKLFF
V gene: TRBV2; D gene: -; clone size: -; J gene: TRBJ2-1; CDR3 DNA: TGTGCCAGCAGGGACCTGGATGAGCAGTTCTTC; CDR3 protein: CASRDLDEQFF
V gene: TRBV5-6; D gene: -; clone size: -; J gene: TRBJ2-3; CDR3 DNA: TGTGCCAGCAGCTTGTATTTAACTGGAGATACGCAGTATTTT; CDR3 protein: CASSLYLTGDTQYF
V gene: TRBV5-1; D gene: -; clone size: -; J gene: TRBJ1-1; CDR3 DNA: TGCGCCAGCAGCTTGGCGTTGGGGGCGACCACTGAAGCTTTCTTT; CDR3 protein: CASSLALGATTEAFF